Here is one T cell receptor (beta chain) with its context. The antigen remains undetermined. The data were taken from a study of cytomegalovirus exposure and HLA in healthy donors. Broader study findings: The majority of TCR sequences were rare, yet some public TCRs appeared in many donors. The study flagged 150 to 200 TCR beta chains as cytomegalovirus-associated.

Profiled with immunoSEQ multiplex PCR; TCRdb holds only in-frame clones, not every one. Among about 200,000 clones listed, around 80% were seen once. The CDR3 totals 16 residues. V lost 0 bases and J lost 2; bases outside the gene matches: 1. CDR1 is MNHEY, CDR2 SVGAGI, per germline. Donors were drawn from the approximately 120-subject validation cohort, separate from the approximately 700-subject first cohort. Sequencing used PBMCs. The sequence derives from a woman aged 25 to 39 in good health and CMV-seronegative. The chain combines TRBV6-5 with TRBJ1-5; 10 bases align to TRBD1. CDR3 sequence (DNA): TGTGCCAGCAGTTACTCCGGGACAGGGGGCAATCAGCCCCAGCATTTT. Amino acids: CASSYSGTGGNQPQHF.